One and the same sample provided the 3 T cell receptor beta chains below, sequenced in a study of regulatory T cells in long-lasting Graves disease. Time point noted: newly diagnosed GD, antithyroid drugs for less than 3 months. From RNA extracted from PBMCs, the TCR library was made. Researchers made TCR beta libraries by using iRepertoire HTBI primers and running Arm-PCR on CDR3 regions. TCRdb reprocessed the multiplex PCR reads with MiXCR, giving one entry per CDR3 protein. The sample carries roughly 510,000 distinct CDR3 sequences, approximately 16% recorded once. The data also belong to a second study, concerning T cells in Graves' hyperthyroidism and ophthalmopathy.

This specimen consisted of peripheral blood mononuclear cells (PBMCs), obtained at new diagnosis, from a patient treated with antithyroid drugs. The receptors shown here come from a man younger than 30 with Graves disease.

This clonotype was counted a few times. As DNA, the CDR3 is TGCAGTGCCAGGAACCCCCAAACAGGAGACTACGAGCAGTACTTC. This translates into CSARNPQTGDYEQYF. The rearrangement joins TRBV20-1 to TRBJ2-7; weak D call: TRBD1 (5 bases). CDR1 DFQATT and CDR2 SNEGSKA come from the germline V gene (reference sequence). This CDR3 has 15 amino acids. V gave up 6 bases and J gave up 3 bases, with 21 bases separating them.

The chain has TRBV15 and TRBJ2-3; 7 bases line up with TRBD1. The end of the DNA aligns better with TRBJ2-7, so the J call may be wrong. The CDR3 sequence is 16 residues long. In germline, CDR1 is LNHNV, CDR2 YYDKDF (reference sequence). The CDR3 DNA is TGTGCCACCAGCAGAGGCAAGACAGGGAGTCTCTACGAGCAGTACTTC. Translated, it gives CATSRGKTGSLYEQYF.

This clonotype appeared many times. Sequence at one end of the junction differs from germline and may be a read error. J is TRBJ2-1 and V is TRBV28; 13 positions match TRBD2. CDR3 length: 20 amino acids. In germline, CDR1 is MDHEN, CDR2 SYDVKM. The CDR3 here is CASSFRTGLAGNDGYNEQFF. The DNA for the CDR3 is TGCGCCAGCAGTTTTAGAACGGGACTAGCGGGAAACGACGGATACAATGAGCAGTTCTTC.